Listed here are 27 T cell receptor beta chains from one sample, sequenced in a study of shared clonotypes between healthy human individuals. This table comes from immunoSEQ multiplex PCR, and its TCRdb copy is limited to in-frame clones, with some not included. The data show about 1.9 million clones, around 95% seen once. Naive CD8 cells comprised CD45RO-negative, CCR7-positively selected cells, excluding terminally differentiated effector memory CD45RA+ cells. Sequenced: naive CD8+ T cells from PBMCs. The receptors were sampled from a man younger than 35 in good health. Some clones in this sample may be carry-over from other donors' samples.

The chain has TRBV27 and TRBJ2-1; TRBD2 agrees at 8 bases. Germline V gives CDR1 MNHEY, CDR2 SMNVEV (reference sequence). V was clipped by 4 bases and J by 8 bases; unmatched bases: 7. This CDR3 comprises 14 residues. In DNA, the CDR3 is TGTGCCAGCAGTTCACTAGCGGAGGGGGATGAGCAGTTCTTC. This sequence encodes CASSSLAEGDEQFF.

The chain is built from TRBV5-1 and TRBJ1-1; D call uncertain. CDR1 and CDR2 (germline): SGHRS, YFSETQ. The CDR3 is made up of 13 amino acids. V lost 7 bases and J lost 5, with 15 bases in between. The CDR3 coding sequence is TGCGCCAGCGCCCCCCCTGGTGGTACTGAAGCTTTCTTT. Encoded protein: CASAPPGGTEAFF. The entire variable domain, with the rest obtained from reference TRBV5-1 and TRBJ1-1, is as follows: KAGVTQTPRYLIKTRGQQVTLSCSPISGHRSVSWYQQTPGQGLQFLFEYFSETQRNKGNFPGRFSGRQFSNSRSEMNVSTLELGDSALYLCASAPPGGTEAFFGQGTRLTVV.

The chain recombines TRBV7-9 with TRBJ2-7; D ambiguous. Germline V CDR1 and CDR2: SEHNR, FQNEAQ (reference sequence). This CDR3 spans 14 amino acids. V was cut by 7 bases and J by 2 bases, with 15 bases left in between. This CDR3 is CASTPLGTPYEQYF. DNA for the CDR3: TGTGCCAGCACCCCATTGGGCACCCCCTACGAGCAGTACTTC.

The V call is TRBV9, the J call TRBJ2-5, with D maybe TRBD1 (5 bases). The CDR3 sequence is 15 residues long. Germline V gene sequence: CDR1 SGDLS, CDR2 YYNGEE. Trimming cost V 4 bases and J 5 bases, with 18 bases left between them. CDR3 in DNA: TGTGCCAGCAGCCCAAGGGGCGCAACAAGGGAGACCCAGTACTTC. Encoded protein: CASSPRGATRETQYF.

A single count supports this clone. This chain uses TRBV7-2 with TRBJ1-2, with D maybe TRBD1 (5 bases). The CDR3 extends over 15 amino acids. Germline CDR1 reads SGHTA; CDR2 reads FQGNSA. With 1 base removed from V and 2 bases from J, the gap between germline ends came to 11 bases. The CDR3 sequence: CASSLVEGQNYGYTF. The DNA for the CDR3 is TGTGCCAGCAGCTTAGTTGAAGGACAAAACTATGGCTACACCTTC.

This clone was seen a single time. The genes are TRBV7-9 and TRBJ1-6; D is unresolved. The CDR3 is 15 amino acids. V gave up 5 bases and J gave up 8 bases, with 16 bases separating them. The V gene's germline CDR1 is SEHNR and CDR2 FQNEAQ (reference sequence). CDR3 loop: CASSQVETQYSPLHF. For the CDR3, the DNA is TGTGCCAGCAGCCAAGTGGAAACGCAGTATTCACCCCTCCACTTT.

This clone was seen a few times. The same CDR3 is also encoded by other DNA sequences in this sample. The genes are TRBV6-5 and TRBJ1-1; TRBD1 might be the D (5 bases). Germline-derived CDR1 and CDR2 are MNHEY and SVGAGI. Trimming stripped 2 bases from V and 6 bases from J, with 7 bases between. This CDR3 region has 12 residues. The CDR3 DNA reads as TGTGCCAGCAGTTACGCGGGGGCTGAAGCTTTCTTT. This encodes CASSYAGAEAFF.

This chain joins TRBV27 and TRBJ1-2; D gene unclear. V gave up 4 bases and J gave up 4 bases, with 10 bases separating them. Germline V gene lookup returns CDR1 MNHEY and CDR2 SMNVEV (reference sequence). CDR3 length: 13 amino acids. CDR3 nucleotides: TGTGCCAGCAGTTACTCGGAAGGCTATGGCTACACCTTC. Translation: CASSYSEGYGYTF.

J is TRBJ1-1 and V is TRBV19; D remains unclear. With 3 bases removed from V and 3 bases from J, the gap between germline ends came to 14 bases. The germline V gene encodes CDR1 LNHDA and CDR2 SQIVND (reference sequence). The CDR3 sequence is 15 residues long. CDR3 loop: CASSMASAPYTEAFF. The CDR3, as DNA: TGTGCCAGTAGTATGGCGTCAGCGCCCTACACTGAAGCTTTCTTT.

The chain links TRBV6-5 to TRBJ1-1; D may be TRBD1 (5 bases). Trimming cost V 5 bases and J 1 base, with 11 bases left between them. The length of the CDR3 is 14 residues. The germline CDR1 and CDR2 sequences are MNHEY and SVGAGI. The CDR3 bases are TGTGCCAGCAGTCTCAGGGTTGGGAACACTGAAGCTTTCTTT. Protein: CASSLRVGNTEAFF.

The chain recombines TRBV19 with TRBJ2-7; 10 nucleotides align to TRBD2. J lost 4 bases, V lost 6 bases, and 6 bases had no gene match. The CDR3 is made up of 14 amino acids. Germline V gene data show CDR1 as LNHDA and CDR2 as SQIVND (reference sequence). The CDR3 DNA reads as TGTGCCAGTAGCGTAGCGGGAGGTCATTACGAGCAGTACTTC. Its translation is CASSVAGGHYEQYF.

The genes are TRBV2 and TRBJ2-1, with D perhaps matching TRBD1 (5 bases). The CDR3 contains 16 residues. V lost 8 bases and J lost 1, with 18 bases in between. Germline V gene data show CDR1 as SNHLY and CDR2 as FYNNEI. CDR3 loop: CASSSQGLLSYNEQFF. CDR3 sequence (DNA): TGTGCCAGCTCCTCTCAGGGTCTACTATCCTACAATGAGCAGTTCTTC.

This chain uses TRBV9 with TRBJ2-7, with 7 bases identical to TRBD2. The CDR3 is 13 residues long. J lost 4 bases, V lost 1 base, and 2 bases had no gene match. Germline lookup yields CDR1 SGDLS and CDR2 YYNGEE. CDR3 region: CASSVRGGYEQYF. Here the CDR3 DNA reads TGTGCCAGCAGCGTAAGGGGAGGGTACGAGCAGTACTTC. Supplemented by reference TRBV9 and TRBJ2-7, the full variable domain reads DSGVTQTPKHLITATGQRVTLRCSPRSGDLSVYWYQQSLDQGLQFLIQYYNGEERAKGNILERFSAQQFPDLHSELNLSSLELGDSALYFCASSVRGGYEQYFGPGTRLTVT.

V usage is TRBV29-1 and J usage is TRBJ2-3; 7 bases map to TRBD1. CDR1 is SQVTM and CDR2 is ANQGSEA in the germline V gene. Trimming at V came to 1 base and at J to 3 bases, leaving 4 bases not matched to a gene. This CDR3 is 14 amino acids long. As DNA, the CDR3 is TGCAGCGTTGAAGGGGTCAGGGGGACAGATACGCAGTATTTT. Its translation: CSVEGVRGTDTQYF.

V usage is TRBV6-5 and J usage is TRBJ2-1, with a weak D call TRBD2 (6 bases). The CDR3 sequence is 15 residues long. Germline assignment: CDR1 MNHEY and CDR2 SVGAGI. Trimming left V 7 bases short and J 9 bases short, with 22 bases between. CDR3 bases: TGTGCCAGCAAGCCTTACGTAACTAGCTTTACTGAGCAGTTCTTC. Its protein is CASKPYVTSFTEQFF.

The V gene is TRBV4-1, the J gene TRBJ2-7, with 7 positions matching TRBD2. Unmatched junction bases numbered 12, after V lost 2 bases and J lost 2 bases. The CDR3 is made up of 17 amino acids. Germline V gives CDR1 MGHRA, CDR2 YSYEKL. CDR3 in DNA: TGCGCCAGCAGCCAAATAGGGCTAGCGGATGTTGCCTACGAGCAGTACTTC. It yields the protein CASSQIGLADVAYEQYF.

To note about this clone: Distinct nucleotide sequences in the sample also encode this CDR3. This sequence joins TRBV27 and TRBJ2-7; 13 positions match TRBD2. J was trimmed by 4 bases and V by 6 bases; bases with no gene match: 3. The germline V gene encodes CDR1 MNHEY and CDR2 SMNVEV (reference sequence). CDR3 length: 14 residues. CDR3 in amino acids: CASSGLAGAYEQYF. The DNA of the CDR3 is TGTGCCAGCAGCGGACTAGCGGGGGCATACGAGCAGTACTTC.

The chain couples TRBV5-8 to TRBJ1-1, with D perhaps matching TRBD1 (5 bases). CDR3 length: 14 amino acids. Trimming cost V 0 bases and J 5 bases, with 11 bases left between them. Germline assignment: CDR1 SGHTS and CDR2 YDEGEE. CDR3 sequence (DNA): TGTGCCAGCAGCTTGGTGGCGGGGCGAACTGAAGCTTTCTTT. Translation: CASSLVAGRTEAFF.

V is TRBV7-9 and J is TRBJ2-2; the D is unclear. The CDR3 sequence is 12 residues long. The V and J ends lost 6 bases and 8 bases respectively, with 10 bases between them. In germline, CDR1 is SEHNR, CDR2 FQNEAQ (reference sequence). The CDR3 loop is CASSRIPGELFF. CDR3 in DNA: TGTGCCAGCAGTCGCATTCCTGGGGAGCTGTTTTTT.

The V call is TRBV9, the J call TRBJ2-7, with D maybe TRBD1 (5 bases). Germline lookup yields CDR1 SGDLS and CDR2 YYNGEE. The CDR3 extends over 15 amino acids. The V end was cut by 4 bases, the J end by 1 base, with 15 bases between. The CDR3 protein is CASSPHPTASYEQYF. As DNA, the CDR3 is TGTGCCAGCAGCCCACACCCGACAGCGTCCTACGAGCAGTACTTC.

The chain uses TRBV29-1 and TRBJ1-3; TRBD1 aligns across 9 bases. Germline assignment: CDR1 SQVTM and CDR2 ANQGSEA. This CDR3 is 12 amino acids long. This CDR3 is CSGQGTGNTIYF. In DNA, the CDR3 is TGCAGTGGACAGGGGACTGGAAACACCATATATTTT.

V gene TRBV4-1 combines with J gene TRBJ2-7; D unclear. Trimming cost V 0 bases and J 0 bases, with 6 bases left between them. Germline V CDR1 and CDR2: MGHRA, YSYEKL. The CDR3 is 14 residues long. This CDR3 is CASSQESASYEQYF. The CDR3 bases are TGCGCCAGCAGCCAAGAATCAGCCTCCTACGAGCAGTACTTC.

The V call is TRBV7-6, the J call TRBJ2-5; 8 bases are a match to TRBD2. There are 15 residues in the CDR3. With 3 bases clipped from V and 5 bases from J, the junction kept 8 bases outside the gene matches. The germline gives CDR1 SGHVS, CDR2 FNYEAQ. CDR3 sequence: CASSFPGGTRETQYF. CDR3 bases: TGTGCCAGCAGCTTCCCTGGTGGGACTAGGGAGACCCAGTACTTC.

The chain uses TRBV14 and TRBJ2-7; no clear D gene. Germline CDR1 SGHDN, CDR2 FVKESK. The CDR3 runs 16 residues. V was cut by 0 bases and J by 5 bases, with 17 bases left in between. CDR3: CASSQDLAVADHEQYF. The CDR3 DNA is TGTGCCAGCAGCCAAGATTTGGCGGTGGCAGACCACGAGCAGTACTTC.

The V and J genes are TRBV14 and TRBJ2-7, with unresolved D. Germline CDR1 and CDR2: SGHDN and FVKESK. The CDR3 contains 15 residues. V lost 1 base and J lost 2, with 12 bases in between. CDR3 sequence reads: CASSQGISQTYEQYF. Here the CDR3 DNA reads TGTGCCAGCAGCCAAGGGATCTCGCAGACCTACGAGCAGTACTTC.

V usage is TRBV19 and J usage is TRBJ1-4, with TRBD1 identical over 7 bases. The ends lost 6 bases at V and 7 bases at J; junction bases unmatched: 17. The CDR3 runs to 17 residues. Germline V CDR1 and CDR2: LNHDA, SQIVND (reference sequence). The CDR3 DNA is TGTGCCAGTAGCTTACTCCCTCAGAGGGACAGAGGTGAAAAACTGTTTTTT. Protein: CASSLLPQRDRGEKLFF.

This rearrangement joins TRBV6-1 to TRBJ2-6; D is perhaps TRBD2 (5 bases). The CDR3 is 15 amino acids. V lost 6 bases and J 0 bases, leaving 9 bases between the germline ends. Germline assignment: CDR1 MNHNS and CDR2 SASEGT. The CDR3 loop is CASSETSSGANVLTF. CDR3 in DNA: TGTGCCAGCAGCGAAACTAGCTCTGGGGCCAACGTCCTGACTTTC.